Listed below are T cell receptor beta chains from one sample, sequenced in a study of regulatory T cells in long-lasting Graves disease. From the multiplex PCR reads, TCRdb called clonotypes with MiXCR, one entry per CDR3 protein. The sample contains hundreds of thousands of distinct CDR3 sequences, about 15% of which appear only once. These sequences were also reported in another study, on T cells in Graves' hyperthyroidism and ophthalmopathy.

Here the sequenced sample was peripheral blood mononuclear cells (PBMCs), taken at new diagnosis, from a patient treated with antithyroid drugs. These receptors all stem from a woman under 40 with Graves disease. CDR3s include the opening cysteine and the closing phenylalanine or tryptophan. D genes are given only for firm matches. The size of a clone is reported for some rows only, either as once, few or many, or as a class for expanded clones.

>TRBD2|TRBV30|many|TRBJ2-1|17
CAWRGRPRTSRGYEQFF
TGTGCCTGGAGAGGAAGGCCCCGGACTAGCAGGGGCTATGAGCAGTTCTTC
>NA|TRBV5-1|NA|TRBJ1-2|15
CASSLVPQGTWGYTF
TGCGCCAGCAGCTTGGTCCCCCAGGGAACTTGGGGCTACACCTTC
>NA|TRBV10-3|NA|TRBJ2-5|15
CAIGTILGSQETQYF
TGTGCCATCGGCACCATCTTGGGGTCTCAAGAGACCCAGTACTTC
>NA|TRBV5-1|few|TRBJ2-3|14
CASTRGAPTDTQYF
TGCGCCAGCACTAGGGGAGCGCCCACAGATACGCAGTATTTT
>NA|TRBV30|NA|TRBJ2-1|13
CAWSIGSYNEQFF
TGTGCCTGGAGTATTGGATCTTACAATGAGCAGTTCTTC
>NA|TRBV30|few|TRBJ1-2|15
CAWRTRDPGGYGYTF
TGTGCCTGGAGGACCCGGGACCCCGGGGGCTATGGCTACACCTTC
>NA|TRBV20-1|many|TRBJ1-6|15
CSASHTRGNNSPLHF
TGCAGTGCTTCCCACACACGGGGCAATAATTCACCCCTCCACTTT
>NA|TRBV5-1|many|TRBJ1-4|14
CASSLEGLNEKLFF
TGCGCCAGCAGCTTGGAGGGCCTTAATGAAAAACTGTTTTTT
>NA|TRBV6-5|many|TRBJ2-5|16
CASSYVGRVNQETQYF
TGTGCCAGCAGTTACGTGGGACGAGTAAATCAAGAGACCCAGTACTTC
>NA|TRBV20-1|many|TRBJ1-1|17
CSARDWERGGRDTEAFF
TGCAGTGCTAGAGATTGGGAGCGGGGGGGCCGGGACACTGAAGCTTTCTTT
>NA|TRBV3-1|NA|TRBJ2-2|16
CASSLPQGSNTGELFF
TGTGCCAGCAGCCTCCCACAGGGTTCGAACACCGGGGAGCTGTTTTTT
>TRBD1|TRBV29-1|NA|TRBJ1-2|12
CAAGGENYGYTF
TGCGCGGCAGGGGGAGAGAACTATGGCTACACCTTC
>NA|TRBV11-2|NA|TRBJ2-1|17
CASSFHPPGRRDNEQFF
TGTGCCAGCAGCTTTCACCCACCGGGGCGGCGGGACAATGAGCAGTTCTTC
>NA|TRBV5-1|many|TRBJ2-3|16
CASSLGDGDLTDTQYF
TGCGCCAGCAGCTTGGGCGACGGAGACCTCACAGATACGCAGTATTTT
>NA|TRBV30|NA|TRBJ2-7|12
CAWAGTAYEQYF
TGTGCCTGGGCCGGGACTGCGTACGAGCAGTACTTC
>NA|TRBV6-1|many|TRBJ2-7|14
CASSEGSSTNEQYF
TGTGCCAGCAGCGAAGGGAGTAGTACTAACGAGCAGTACTTC
>TRBD1|TRBV28|NA|TRBJ2-7|16
CASSSFTQGASYEQYF
TGTGCCAGCAGTTCATTCACTCAGGGGGCCTCCTACGAGCAGTACTTC
>NA|TRBV29-1|many|TRBJ1-2|11
CSVAGKDGYTF
TGCAGCGTTGCAGGGAAGGATGGCTACACCTTC
>TRBD2|TRBV19|few|TRBJ2-1|16
CASTQSGGGSYNEQFF
TGTGCCAGTACTCAAAGTGGAGGCGGGAGTTACAATGAGCAGTTCTTC
>TRBD1|TRBV6-1|few|TRBJ2-2|16
CASSPRQGGWTGELVF
TGTGCCAGCAGCCCGAGACAGGGCGGTTGGACCGGGGAGCTGGTTTTT
>TRBD1|TRBV9|NA|TRBJ2-3|17
CASSAWGGQGSTDTQYF
TGTGCCAGCAGCGCGTGGGGGGGACAGGGGAGCACAGATACGCAGTATTTT
>TRBD1|TRBV2|many|TRBJ2-7|14
CASSEAGQKYEQYF
TGTGCCAGCAGTGAAGCGGGACAGAAATACGAGCAGTACTTC
>TRBD1|TRBV6-2/TRBV6-3|few|TRBJ1-1|15
CASSYRQTGETEAFF
TGTGCCAGCAGTTACCGTCAGACAGGGGAAACTGAAGCTTTCTTT
>TRBD1|TRBV7-9|few|TRBJ2-5|13
CASTQGAWKTQYF
TGTGCCAGCACCCAGGGGGCCTGGAAGACCCAGTACTTC
>NA|TRBV7-9|many|TRBJ1-1|15
CASSLEGRANTEAFF
TGTGCCAGCAGCCTAGAGGGCAGGGCGAACACTGAAGCTTTCTTT
>TRBD1|TRBV5-1|many|TRBJ2-7|16
CASSLPSSGTANEQYF
TGCGCCAGCAGCTTGCCCTCTTCCGGGACAGCAAACGAGCAGTACTTC
>TRBD1|TRBV10-3|many|TRBJ2-3|15
CAISRTGLSTDTQYF
TGTGCCATCAGCCGGACAGGGCTGAGCACAGATACGCAGTATTTT
>NA|TRBV18|NA|TRBJ2-6|17
CASSPLGAHSGANVLTF
TGTGCCAGCTCACCTCTTGGGGCCCACTCTGGGGCCAACGTCCTGACTTTC
>NA|TRBV2|NA|TRBJ2-7|12
CAIWGERYEQYF
TGTGCTATTTGGGGGGAGAGGTACGAGCAGTACTTC
>NA|TRBV9|NA|TRBJ1-1|13
CASSVAGVSEAFF
TGTGCCAGCAGCGTAGCAGGGGTATCTGAAGCTTTCTTT
>NA|TRBV20-1|NA|TRBJ2-7|10
CSASGYEQYF
TGCAGTGCTTCAGGATACGAGCAGTACTTC
>NA|TRBV6-1|many|TRBJ2-2|13
CASRVPETGELFF
TGTGCCAGCAGGGTCCCCGAGACCGGGGAGCTGTTTTTT
>NA|TRBV2|many|TRBJ1-2|12
CASNIAGTGYTF
TGTGCCAGCAACATCGCAGGGACTGGCTACACCTTC
>NA|TRBV7-9|NA|TRBJ1-3|15
CASSSIDRLGNTIYF
TGTGCCAGCAGCTCAATTGACAGGCTCGGAAACACCATATATTTT
>TRBD1|TRBV13|few|TRBJ2-7|16
CASSNTGLTGGYEQYF
TGTGCCAGCAGCAACACGGGCCTAACAGGGGGCTACGAGCAGTACTTC
>NA|TRBV29-1|many|TRBJ2-2|11
CSALGAGELFF
TGCAGTGCGCTAGGCGCCGGGGAGCTGTTTTTT
>NA|TRBV6-5|many|TRBJ1-5|13
CASSWGFNQPQHF
TGTGCCAGCAGTTGGGGTTTCAATCAGCCCCAGCATTTT
>NA|TRBV19|NA|TRBJ2-5|12
CASSMIRETQYF
TGTGCCAGTAGTATGATTCGAGAGACCCAGTACTTC